This entry describes one TCR beta chain. The target of this receptor is not known. Base-call qualities are not available, and no considerably larger clone is one nucleotide away. At the junction V is shortened by 3 bases and J by 0 bases, with 12 bases in between. Counted from cysteine to phenylalanine, this CDR3 has 16 amino acids. Only the CDR3 DNA is retained, 48 bases long and in frame from the first base. Reading the germline V gene gives CDR1 SGDLS and CDR2 YYNGEE. The receptor library was made with multiplex PCR. TCRdb records Illumina HiSeq 4000 as the sequencer. To build TCR beta libraries, CDR3 regions were amplified by Arm-PCR using iRepertoire HTBI primers. Before sequencing, the PCR products underwent gel purification. The study's processing was this. A total of 62 TRBV and approximately 13 TRBJ segments were identified across samples and were used for gene usage analysis of CDR3 amino acid clonotypes. Filtered high-quality paired reads were merged into contigs using COPE and FqMerger. Contigs were aligned with BLAST to IMGT TRBV, TRBD and TRBJ reference genes, and CDR3 was defined per IMGT. Any clonotype with a frequency above 0.1% was classified as a highly expanded clone. Repertoire diversity was measured by Shannon entropy, and V-J evenness by the Gini coefficient. A clonotype was considered public if more than one individual shared it. TCRdb trimmed the raw reads at Q25, called clones with MiXCR and kept productive beta chains. Here each entry gathers all rows of one CDR3 protein and keeps the most common genes and DNA. The V and J calls shown here were made by TCRdb, not taken from the authors' results. A total of 620,000 or so distinct CDR3 sequences appear in this sample, under 20% of them only once. The ten largest clones take up about 20% of the sample.

The record originates from a study of regulatory T cells in long-lasting Graves disease (TCRdb year 2021). The study in broad terms: In the newly diagnosed Graves' disease group, patients had been taking antithyroid drugs for less than 3 months. The study was conducted in China and was registered as a clinical trial. Persistent Graves' disease patients were compared with newly diagnosed Graves' disease patients by peripheral blood TCR sequencing and RNA sequencing. A total of 35 or so samples underwent TCR sequencing: about 13 from persistent and around 20 from newly diagnosed Graves' disease patients.

In light of the paper, this sample's time point label describes: newly diagnosed GD, antithyroid drugs for less than 3 months. For both TCR sequencing and RNA sequencing, RNA was extracted from PBMCs using TRIzol. The diagnosis of Graves' disease was made according to American Thyroid Association guidelines. Patients were recruited from an endocrinology department in Xi'an, China. Each patient gave approximately 9 milliliters of peripheral blood, collected in an EDTA anticoagulant tube. Ficoll Paque Plus density gradient separation was used to isolate PBMCs, and no additional T cell sorting was done. An Agilent 2100 Bioanalyzer and agarose gel were used to check RNA quality, while a NanoDrop 2000 measured RNA concentration. The study at large found these results: More public clonotypes were shared among persistent patients (around 3,000) than among newly diagnosed patients (approximately 930). Because the primary lesion, thyroid tissue, could not be accessed, the study looked at peripheral blood alone. Persistent disease showed preferential use of TRBV28, TRBJ1-2 and TRBJ2-5, whereas newly diagnosed disease favored TRBV20-1 and TRBJ2-1. Persistent Graves' disease patients showed lower TCR Shannon entropy and fewer highly expanded clones than newly diagnosed patients, suggesting clonal expansion. Only the TCR beta chain was sequenced and analyzed. The small sample size was acknowledged by the authors as a limitation that may reduce accuracy.

The same specimen was also included in a second study, on T cells in Graves' hyperthyroidism and ophthalmopathy. Looking at the second paper: A patient counted as having stable Graves' hyperthyroidism if no progression to ophthalmopathy occurred over 18 months of follow-up. Hyperthyroidism patients were aged 18 to 65 years and newly diagnosed, with disease duration of less than 2 months. Exclusion was applied to patients with uncontrolled infections, other autoimmune diseases, pregnancy or lactation. Diagnoses were based on clinical symptoms, serum thyroxine and TRAb, thyroid ultrasound and orbital computed tomography. A first-round RT-PCR of the TCR CDR3 used the HTBI primer set with the Qiagen OneStep RT-PCR kit. Most expanded thyroid clonotypes (frequency above 0.001) were also found in blood, which suggests that blood repertoires may mirror thyroid immune responses. In cross-validation, a model built on a 13 V-J signature told ophthalmopathy apart from stable hyperthyroidism with approximately 90% sensitivity and approximately 84% specificity, and in testing the same model reached 80%/75%. In validation, the model predicted progression to ophthalmopathy a median of approximately 6.3 months before onset, with approximately 70% sensitivity and 72.22% specificity. To identify distinguishing TCR V-J signatures, a discovery cohort of around 100 patients was used, comprising 43 with Graves' ophthalmopathy and around 60 with stable Graves' hyperthyroidism. Prospective prediction of ophthalmopathy was tested in an independent validation cohort of fewer than 20 hyperthyroidism patients and 15 to 17 patients who later progressed to ophthalmopathy. The 85 to 100 discovery patients were randomly split 7:3 into training and test sets. Thyroid tissue and blood T-cell repertoires from more than five Graves' hyperthyroidism patients were also compared in the study. After sampling, hyperthyroidism patients received methimazole starting at 30 mg daily, and ophthalmopathy patients received high-dose intravenous methylprednisolone. Libraries were constructed in a second round of multiplex PCR, after which size selection and purification were performed. The libraries were sequenced on an Illumina HiSeq2000 using paired-end 100 bp reads. SOAPnuke was used to process the raw data, throwing out any read that contained adapters or uncalled bases, had a mean Phred below 15, or lacked an exact constant-primer or identifier match. High-quality paired reads were merged with COPE v1.2.5, and unique nucleotide sequences were defined as clonotypes. MiTCR v1.1 was used to align the clonotypes against IMGT TRBV, TRBD and TRBJ reference segments. The analysis included only V-J combinations with a frequency above 0.0001, which together covered around 99% of the repertoires. A TCS score was defined as the ratio between F50 (clonal expansion) and ExV (chaos), using BLOSUM62-based TCRdist between CDR3 peptides within each V-J. Welch's t-statistics and random forest reduced some 510 V-J features to some 14, which were used in a naive Bayes classifier (R e1071). Sample size was not statistically predetermined, and investigators were not blinded to group allocation. TCR Vbeta CDR3 sequencing of 130 to 150 peripheral blood samples (roughly 41 ophthalmopathy, 75 or so hyperthyroidism and 17 progressor patients) is reported in the paper.

The chain uses TRBV9 and TRBJ1-4; the D gene lacks a confident call. The source was peripheral blood mononuclear cells (PBMCs), collected at new diagnosis, from a patient treated with antithyroid drugs. This TCR came from a woman aged 25 to 39 with Graves disease. Donor details come from another sample of the same person, matched by shared clones. The DNA sequence reads TGTGCCAGCAGCGCCAGCCCCACTGCAACTAATGAAAAACTGTTTTTT. Translated, this is CASSASPTATNEKLFF.